Described below is a single TCR beta chain sequence and its context. Only in-frame clones appear in the TCRdb table, and some are missing; sequencing was by immunoSEQ multiplex PCR. Here the sample spans some 9,200 clones, 62% being singletons. The sample originates from a study of tumour-infiltrating T cells in Burkitt lymphoma. Study-level background: Repertoire clonality predicted overall and progression-free survival.

This CDR3 contains 11 residues. CDR1 GTSNPN and CDR2 SVGIG come from the germline V gene (reference sequence). Trimming cost V 5 bases and J 18 bases, with 17 bases left between them. Material: tumor tissue. The genes are TRBV30 and TRBJ1-6; no firm D call. This clonotype was obtained from a human donor with diffuse large B-cell lymphoma. CDR3 in DNA: TGTGCCTGGCGGTTACAAGGGCTACCCCACTTT. This encodes CAWRLQGLPHF.